This T cell receptor (beta chain) was captured in a study of blood T cells in healthy people across ages. Findings and caveats of the study: The recorded TCR beta diversity per million T cells decreased in a roughly linear manner with age. No one knew whether donors had CMV, which possibly confounded expanded clonotype changes. Naive T cell percentage showed a strong correlation with TCR beta diversity.

As concerns this clonotype: Its cognate antigen is unknown.

V lost 4 bases and J lost 9, with 11 bases in between. The CDR3 covers 12 residues. The germline V gene encodes CDR1 SGDLS and CDR2 YYNGEE. It was with a sample-barcoded 5' primer and a J-beta primer mix that a second PCR of about 6 to 12 cycles was run. Researchers report that each sample yielded at least 3 million CDR3-containing paired-end reads. TCRdb fed the 5' RACE reads into MiXCR, producing one record per CDR3 protein. The data show about 900,000 distinct CDR3 sequences, around 62% seen once. The source material was blood. The chain combines TRBV9 with TRBJ2-1, with D possibly being TRBD1 (5 bases). The origin of this receptor is a man under 40 in good health. The CDR3 nucleotides are TGTGCCAGCAGCCCAGGGCCCGCTGAGCAGTTCTTC. Protein: CASSPGPAEQFF.